One and the same sample provided the 28 T cell receptor beta chains below, sequenced in a study of CD8 T cells in ankylosing spondylitis. TCRdb re-analysed the 5' RACE reads in MiXCR, keeping a single row per CDR3 protein. There are approximately 260,000 distinct CDR3 sequences in the sample; 8% to 9.5% occur only once, and 6.5% to 7% lies in the top ten. The sample comprised blood, either unsorted or a sorted T cell fraction (not recorded which). The receptors stem from a male donor with ankylosing spondylitis or in good health (not recorded which).

V and J are TRBV7-3 and TRBJ2-3; 10 bases map to TRBD2. J gave up 4 bases and V 5 bases, and 9 bases lay outside the gene matches. CDR1 is SGHTA, CDR2 FQGTGA, per germline. This CDR3 is 16 amino acids long. The CDR3 DNA reads as TGTGCCAGCAGCCCCGCAACTAGCGGGAAGGCAGATACGCAGTATTTT. Its protein is CASSPATSGKADTQYF. The complete variable domain, with remaining parts taken from reference TRBV7-3 and TRBJ2-3, reads GAGVSQTPSNKVTEKGKYVELRCDPISGHTALYWYRQSLGQGPEFLIYFQGTGAADDSGLPNDRFFAVRPEGSVSTLKIQRTERGDSAVYLCASSPATSGKADTQYFGPGTRLTVL.

With regard to this clonotype: Its ends do not fully match the called genes, so a read error is possible. The gene calls are TRBV7-2 and TRBJ2-1; a possible D gene is TRBD2 (5 bases). CDR3 length: 14 amino acids. Germline CDR1 and CDR2: SGHTA and FQGNSA. CDR3 protein: CPSTHRTSYNEQFF. Written as DNA, the CDR3 is TGTCCCAGTACTCATAGGACTTCCTACAATGAGCAGTTCTTC.

The sample holds many counts of this clonotype. The chain carries TRBV19 and TRBJ1-1, with D perhaps matching TRBD1 (5 bases). V lost 2 bases, J lost 7 bases, and 14 bases lay in between. The CDR3 is 14 amino acids. Germline CDR1 and CDR2: LNHDA and SQIVND (reference sequence). CDR3 nucleotides: TGTGCCAGTAGTATATCTGGGGACCTCGGTGAAGCTTTCTTT. Translated, it gives CASSISGDLGEAFF.

This clonotype has a count of ten or more. This chain links TRBV5-5 with TRBJ2-3; TRBD1 might be the D (5 bases). The V and J ends lost 0 bases and 2 bases respectively, with 10 bases between them. Germline values: CDR1 SGHKS, CDR2 YYEKEE (reference sequence). The CDR3 has 15 amino acids. The CDR3 region has the DNA TGTGCCAGCAGCTTGGAAGGGGATTACACAGATACGCAGTATTTT. Protein: CASSLEGDYTDTQYF.

About this clonotype: With a much larger clone just one base away, this may be a read error. This chain uses TRBV29-1 with TRBJ2-1, with D perhaps TRBD2 (5 bases). Per germline, CDR1 SQVTM and CDR2 ANQGSEA. CDR3 size: 13 residues. The CDR3 sequence: CSVDLRAYNKQFF. Here the CDR3 DNA reads TGCAGCGTTGATTTGCGGGCCTACAATAAGCAGTTCTTC.

This clonotype was counted at least ten times. In DNA form, the CDR3 reads TGCAGTGCCCGGGCCCAGAATCAGCCCCAGCATTTT. Its translation: CSARAQNQPQHF. The V call is TRBV20-1, the J call TRBJ1-5; no reliable D call. Deletions cut 6 bases from V and 4 bases from J, with 10 bases between. This CDR3 has 12 amino acids. The germline V gene has CDR1 DFQATT and CDR2 SNEGSKA (reference sequence).

This clonotype has a count of ten or more. The chain is built from TRBV5-1 and TRBJ1-1; the D is unclear. Germline CDR1 reads SGHRS; CDR2 reads YFSETQ. The CDR3 totals 13 residues. V lost 4 bases and J lost 6, with 13 bases in between. The chain's CDR3 is CASSHDTEAEAFF. In DNA form, the CDR3 reads TGCGCCAGCAGCCACGACACGGAGGCTGAAGCTTTCTTT.

Concerning this clonotype: At one of its ends the junction is not consistent with the germline gene, which may arise from a read error. The chain carries TRBV5-1 and TRBJ2-3; TRBD2 is a possible D gene (5 bases). The CDR3 extends over 12 amino acids. Germline V gives CDR1 SGHRS, CDR2 YFSETQ. The CDR3 DNA reads as TGCGCCAGCAGGTTGGAGGCAGATACGCAGTATTTT. This sequence encodes CASRLEADTQYF. Full variable domain (remainder filled in from reference TRBV5-1 and TRBJ2-3): KAGVTQTPRYLIKTRGQQVTLSCSPISGHRSVSWYQQTPGQGLQFLFEYFSETQRNKGNFPGRFSGRQFSNSRSEMNVSTLELGDSALYLCASRLEADTQYFGPGTRLTVL.

This clonotype was observed at least ten times. The V gene is TRBV20-1, the J gene TRBJ2-2; D might be TRBD2 (6 bases). The length of the CDR3 is 14 residues. CDR1 and CDR2 from the germline V gene are DFQATT and SNEGSKA (reference sequence). V lost 6 bases, J lost 2 bases, and 13 bases lay in between. The CDR3, as DNA: TGCAGTGCCCTCCGGGAGATCAACACCGGGGAGCTGTTTTTT. Translating it yields CSALREINTGELFF.

In this sample, this clonotype turned up many times. The rearrangement uses TRBV18 and TRBJ1-1, with D tentatively TRBD1 (5 bases). This CDR3 comprises 15 residues. V was shortened by 2 bases and J by 4 bases, with 14 bases between the two germline ends. Germline assignment: CDR1 KGHSH and CDR2 LQKENI. The CDR3 region is CASSPGDPRVTEAFF. The CDR3 coding sequence is TGTGCCAGCTCACCAGGGGACCCTCGGGTCACTGAAGCTTTCTTT.

This clonotype came up many times. The chain uses TRBV5-5 and TRBJ1-5; weak D call: TRBD1 (6 bases). This CDR3 region has 15 residues. The germline V and J ends were trimmed by 4 bases and 4 bases, with 15 bases remaining between them. Per germline, CDR1 SGHKS and CDR2 YYEKEE (reference sequence). The CDR3 loop is CASSRADSLNQPQHF. CDR3 coding DNA: TGTGCCAGCAGCCGGGCGGACAGCTTAAATCAGCCCCAGCATTTT.

This clonotype was seen a few times. V is TRBV5-4 and J is TRBJ2-7; TRBD1 matches at 9 bases. The V gene's germline CDR1 is SGHNT and CDR2 YYREEE (reference sequence). Trimming cost V 1 base and J 1 base; bases outside gene matches: 6. The CDR3 extends over 16 amino acids. The CDR3 DNA is TGTGCCAGCAGCTTGCGAGGGACAGGGCTGTCCTACGAGCAGTACTTC. It translates to CASSLRGTGLSYEQYF. Variable domain in full (rest from reference TRBV5-4 and TRBJ2-7): ETGVTQSPTHLIKTRGQQVTLRCSSQSGHNTVSWYQQALGQGPQFIFQYYREEENGRGNFPPRFSGLQFPNYSSELNVNALELDDSALYLCASSLRGTGLSYEQYFGPGTRLTVT.

This clonotype showed up many times. The rearrangement uses TRBV5-1 and TRBJ2-7; possibly TRBD1 for D (5 bases). Germline CDR1 SGHRS, CDR2 YFSETQ. Between the trimmed V and J ends, which lost 4 bases and 4 bases, there was a span of 12 bases. The CDR3 totals 13 residues. The CDR3 nucleotides are TGCGCCAGCAGCGTGGACATTACTTACGAGCAGTACTTC. It specifies CASSVDITYEQYF.

At least ten counts were recorded for this clonotype. The chain has TRBV12-3 or TRBV12-4 and TRBJ2-7; D is possibly TRBD1 (9 bases). V was clipped by 4 bases and J by 4 bases, with 23 bases between them. The length of the CDR3 is 17 residues. CDR3 sequence: CASSSGGGQGIRYEQYF. The CDR3 DNA follows: TGTGCCAGCAGTTCCGGGGGGGGACAGGGAATTCGGTACGAGCAGTACTTC.

This clonotype was counted ten times or more. The chain is built from TRBV6-1 and TRBJ2-3; 8 bases map to TRBD1. The V and J ends lost 0 bases and 5 bases, in that order; junction bases with no gene match: 10. This CDR3 region has 17 residues. The germline gives CDR1 MNHNS, CDR2 SASEGT. The DNA for the CDR3 is TGTGCCAGCAGTGAAGCGCTTGCGACAGGGGCGGGAGATACGCAGTATTTT. Encoded protein: CASSEALATGAGDTQYF.

This clonotype came up many times. The chain has TRBV27 and TRBJ2-3; 7 positions agree with TRBD1. V shed 4 bases and J 4 bases; nucleotides not matched to a gene: 11. This CDR3 is 16 amino acids long. CDR1 MNHEY and CDR2 SMNVEV come from the germline V gene (reference sequence). The CDR3 DNA sequence: TGTGCCAGCAGTTCCTCAGGGGGATCTTTTTCAGATACGCAGTATTTT. Translated: CASSSSGGSFSDTQYF.

Turning to this clonotype: This may be a read error, as it is one base from a much larger clone. The chain has TRBV29-1 and TRBJ1-3, with 7 bases identical to TRBD1. The V segment lost 6 bases and the J segment 0 bases; nucleotides outside the gene matches: 5. The CDR3 is made up of 14 amino acids. Germline assignment: CDR1 SQVTM and CDR2 ANQGSEA. CDR3 nucleotides: TGCAGCGTCGAGACAGGGCCCTCTGGAAACACCATATATTTT. This sequence encodes CSVETGPSGNTIYF.

This clonotype came up many times. The chain is built from TRBV20-1 and TRBJ1-1; no definite D call. Trimming pared 6 bases from V and 4 bases from J, leaving 12 bases between. This CDR3 is built from 12 residues. From germline, CDR1 is DFQATT and CDR2 SNEGSKA (reference sequence). The DNA of the CDR3 is TGCAGTGCAGGTTCCTGGACCACTGAAGCTTTCTTT. Translating gives CSAGSWTTEAFF.

The table lists this clonotype with many counts. The CDR3 DNA reads as TGTGCCACCAAGGGACTAACTAGCCTAGCGGGGGGATTATCAGATACGCAGTATTTT. Translating gives CATKGLTSLAGGLSDTQYF. The V gene is TRBV28, the J gene TRBJ2-3, with TRBD2 matching 11 bases. Losses at the gene ends were 10 bases for V and 4 bases for J; bases not matched to a gene: 22. The CDR3 has 19 amino acids. Germline CDR1 is MDHEN and CDR2 is SYDVKM. Looking up the rest from reference TRBV28 and TRBJ2-3 gives the full variable domain: DVKVTQSSRYLVKRTGEKVFLECVQDMDHENMFWYRQDPGLGLRLIYFSYDVKMKEKGDIPEGYSVSREKKERFSLILESASTNQTSMYLCATKGLTSLAGGLSDTQYFGPGTRLTVL.

This clonotype was found many times. This chain joins TRBV2 and TRBJ1-1; 7 bases are shared with TRBD1. The CDR3 consists of 15 residues. Germline V CDR1 and CDR2: SNHLY, FYNNEI. Germline trimming cut 3 bases from V and 5 bases from J; bases unmatched to any gene: 9. CDR3 bases: TGTGCCAGCAGTGATCCCCCAGGGGGGAGGACTGAAGCTTTCTTT. Residues: CASSDPPGGRTEAFF.

This clonotype was seen many times. The chain links TRBV5-1 to TRBJ2-5, with 12 bases identical to TRBD2. With V trimmed by 4 bases and J by 5 bases, 6 bases remained unmatched. The CDR3 runs to 15 residues. The germline CDR1 and CDR2 sequences are SGHRS and YFSETQ. The DNA for the CDR3 is TGCGCCAGCAGCGACGGACTAGCGGGGTCGGAGACCCAGTACTTC. As protein: CASSDGLAGSETQYF.

This clonotype turned up a few times. The chain links TRBV30 to TRBJ2-3, with 12 bases aligning to TRBD2. CDR1 and CDR2 (germline): GTSNPN, SVGIG (reference sequence). Trimming took 2 bases from V and 3 from J; bases not matched to a gene: 12. This CDR3 has 18 residues. Here the CDR3 DNA reads TGTGCCTGGAGTCAGCCCCCGGGACTAGCGGGTATAACAGATACGCAGTATTTT. Protein: CAWSQPPGLAGITDTQYF.

The CDR3: CATGTGVGEQFF. CDR3 DNA sequence: TGTGCCACCGGGACAGGGGTGGGTGAGCAGTTCTTC. The chain recombines TRBV25-1 with TRBJ2-1; 10 bases fit TRBD1. The CDR3 runs 12 residues. The J segment lost 9 bases and the V segment lost 10 bases, leaving 6 bases of the junction unmatched. CDR1 MGHDK and CDR2 SYGVNS come from the germline V gene.

About this clonotype itself: The junction differs from germline at one of its ends, possibly a read error. This chain connects TRBV3-1 to TRBJ2-1; TRBD1 or TRBD2 may be the D gene (6 bases each). CDR1 LGHDT and CDR2 YNNKEL come from the germline V gene (reference sequence). This CDR3 spans 17 amino acids. The CDR3 here is CASTQDRGRTSYNEQFF. The CDR3 region has the DNA TGTGCCAGCACCCAAGATCGGGGGCGGACCTCCTACAATGAGCAGTTCTTC.

This clonotype was counted at least ten times. The V gene is TRBV20-1, the J gene TRBJ1-1, with TRBD1 identical over 7 bases. The V segment lost 3 bases and the J segment 4 bases; nucleotides outside the gene matches: 8. Per germline, CDR1 DFQATT and CDR2 SNEGSKA (reference sequence). CDR3 length: 14 amino acids. The CDR3 nucleotides are TGCAGTGCTAGTCCTCTTGACAGGGCCACTGAAGCTTTCTTT. This encodes CSASPLDRATEAFF.

The V call is TRBV6-2 or TRBV6-3, the J call TRBJ2-2, with a weak D call TRBD2 (5 bases). The CDR3 runs to 13 residues. The ends were cut back, 5 bases at V and 12 bases at J, with 16 bases in the middle. Germline V lookup: CDR1 MNHEY, CDR2 SVGEGT. CDR3 sequence: CASSKADRRKLFF. The CDR3 nucleotides are TGTGCCAGCAGTAAGGCCGATAGGAGGAAGCTGTTTTTT.

This clonotype was observed many times. This chain uses TRBV28 with TRBJ2-5, with D tentatively TRBD2 (5 bases). Germline CDR1 reads MDHEN; CDR2 reads SYDVKM. The CDR3 is made up of 14 amino acids. With 6 bases removed from V and 3 bases from J, the gap between germline ends came to 14 bases. In DNA, the CDR3 is TGTGCCAGCAGCCCCCCTAAACTAGAAGAGACCCAGTACTTC. As protein: CASSPPKLEETQYF.

This clonotype was detected ten times or more. The genes are TRBV12-3 or TRBV12-4 and TRBJ2-7, with 9 bases identical to TRBD2. V lost 5 bases to trimming and J lost 9 bases; unmatched junction nucleotides: 8. CDR3 size: 13 residues. This CDR3 is CASSNSGSRVQYF. CDR3 nucleotide sequence: TGTGCCAGCAGTAATAGCGGGAGCAGGGTGCAGTACTTC.